A single T cell receptor beta chain is shown here with its context. The germline V gene has CDR1 SGHKS and CDR2 YYEKEE (reference sequence). The CDR3 has 15 residues. V was pared by 2 bases and J by 5 bases, with 14 bases between. The sample comes from a study of blood T cell repertoires in COVID-19. On the study more broadly: Nucleic acid was either cDNA or gDNA, and it came from T cells, B-cell-depleted T cells, or PBMCs.

Some clones are missing from TCRdb's copy, which holds only in-frame ones; the method was immunoSEQ multiplex PCR. Of 80,000 to 100,000 clones listed, more than 75% are singletons. The sequenced material came from peripheral blood. The chain combines TRBV5-5 with TRBJ1-5, with D tentatively TRBD1 (6 bases). This TCR came from a human donor in a cohort sampled during active COVID-19. Here the CDR3 reads CASSLEGGSYQPQHF. DNA for the CDR3: TGTGCCAGCAGCTTAGAAGGGGGTTCGTATCAGCCCCAGCATTTT. Variable domain in full (rest from reference TRBV5-5 and TRBJ1-5): DAGVTQSPTHLIKTRGQQVTLRCSPISGHKSVSWYQQVLGQGPQFIFQYYEKEERGRGNFPDRFSARQFPNYSSELNVNALLLGDSALYLCASSLEGGSYQPQHFGDGTRLSIL.